One sample yielded the 2 T cell receptor beta chains listed below, sequenced in a study of shared clonotypes between healthy human individuals. The naive CD8 subset, CD45RO-negative cells positively selected for CCR7, excluded terminally differentiated effector memory CD45RA+ cells. Here immunoSEQ multiplex PCR was the method, and the copy in TCRdb shows in-frame clones only, minus some. Of millions of clones listed, 93% were seen once; the top ten hold around 1.7%. Sequenced input: naive CD8+ T cells from PBMCs. Receptors were obtained from a young man in good health. Some clones in this sample may be carry-over from other donors' samples.

As regards this clone: Other DNA sequences in this specimen translate into the identical CDR3. This sequence joins TRBV28 and TRBJ1-5, with D hard to call. The CDR3 covers 14 residues. In germline, CDR1 is MDHEN, CDR2 SYDVKM. Trimming took off 3 bases at V and 0 bases at J, with 6 bases between the two ends. The CDR3 spells CASSFRISNQPQHF. The CDR3 bases are TGTGCCAGCAGTTTTCGGATTAGCAATCAGCCCCAGCATTTT.

The count of this clone is one. The V call is TRBV7-9, the J call TRBJ2-1; D is undetermined. Trimming shortened V by 3 bases and J by 9 bases, and 15 bases separated the two germline ends. This CDR3 has 14 amino acids. Germline lookup yields CDR1 SEHNR and CDR2 FQNEAQ (reference sequence). CDR3 protein: CASSFASPPREQFF. CDR3 bases: TGTGCCAGCAGCTTTGCCAGCCCGCCACGTGAGCAGTTCTTC.